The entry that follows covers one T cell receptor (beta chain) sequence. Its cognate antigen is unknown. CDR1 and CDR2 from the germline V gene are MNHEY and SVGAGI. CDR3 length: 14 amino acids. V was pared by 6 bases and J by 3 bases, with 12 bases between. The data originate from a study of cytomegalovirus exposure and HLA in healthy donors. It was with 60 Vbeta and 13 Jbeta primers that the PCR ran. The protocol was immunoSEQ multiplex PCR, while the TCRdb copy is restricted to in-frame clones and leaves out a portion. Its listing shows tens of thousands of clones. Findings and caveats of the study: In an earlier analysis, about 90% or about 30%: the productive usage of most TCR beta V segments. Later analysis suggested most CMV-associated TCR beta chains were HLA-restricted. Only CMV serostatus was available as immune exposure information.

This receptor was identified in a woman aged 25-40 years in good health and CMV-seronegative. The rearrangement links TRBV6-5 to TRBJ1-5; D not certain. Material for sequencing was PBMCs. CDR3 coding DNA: TGTGCCAGCAGCGAGACCGGACTCAATCAGCCCCAGCATTTT. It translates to CASSETGLNQPQHF.